What follows describes a single T cell receptor (beta chain). What it binds is unknown. Between the trimmed V and J ends, which lost 3 bases and 6 bases, there was a span of 13 bases. CDR1 and CDR2 from the germline V gene are SGDLS and YYNGEE. The CDR3 spans 14 residues. The data were obtained in a study of T cell responses to AZD1222 COVID-19 vaccine. Study-level results: With dominance at 160-218 and 743-854, vaccine-associated CD4 TCRs spanned spike.

Only in-frame clones appear in the TCRdb table, and some are missing; sequencing was by immunoSEQ multiplex PCR. The data hold 150,000 to 170,000 clones, with more than 90% observed a single time. The chain recombines TRBV9 with TRBJ1-5; tentative D call: TRBD1 (5 bases). The sample consisted of peripheral blood, taken on day 0 of AZD1222 vaccination. The sequence derives from an adult in good health. CDR3 DNA sequence: TGTGCCAGCAGCGCACCCGGGGGAGGTCAGCCCCAGCATTTT. Translation gives CASSAPGGGQPQHF.